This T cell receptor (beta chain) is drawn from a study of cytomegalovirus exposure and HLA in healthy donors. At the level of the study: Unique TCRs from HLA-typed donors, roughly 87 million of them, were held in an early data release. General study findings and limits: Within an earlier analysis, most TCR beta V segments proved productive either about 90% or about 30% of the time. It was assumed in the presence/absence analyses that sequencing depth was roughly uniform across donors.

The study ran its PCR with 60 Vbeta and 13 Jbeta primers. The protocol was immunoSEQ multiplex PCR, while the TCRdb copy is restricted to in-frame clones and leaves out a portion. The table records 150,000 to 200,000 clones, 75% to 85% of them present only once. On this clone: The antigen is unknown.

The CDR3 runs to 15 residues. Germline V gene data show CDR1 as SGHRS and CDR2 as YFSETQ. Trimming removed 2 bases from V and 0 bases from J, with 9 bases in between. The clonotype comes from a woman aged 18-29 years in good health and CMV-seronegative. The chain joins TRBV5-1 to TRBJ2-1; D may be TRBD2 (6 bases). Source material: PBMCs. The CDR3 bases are TGCGCCAGCAGCTTCGCGGGGAGCTCCTACAATGAGCAGTTCTTC. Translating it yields CASSFAGSSYNEQFF. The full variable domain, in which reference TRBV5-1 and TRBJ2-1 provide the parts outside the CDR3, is KAGVTQTPRYLIKTRGQQVTLSCSPISGHRSVSWYQQTPGQGLQFLFEYFSETQRNKGNFPGRFSGRQFSNSRSEMNVSTLELGDSALYLCASSFAGSSYNEQFFGPGTRLTVL.